This T cell receptor beta chain was identified during a study of blood T cell repertoires in COVID-19. Background on the study: PBMCs, B-cell-depleted T cells, or T cells provided the cDNA or gDNA that made up the material.

Original methodology: Using reference gene primer amplification, nucleated cell counts were estimated. The protocol was immunoSEQ multiplex PCR, while the TCRdb copy is restricted to in-frame clones and leaves out a portion. V and J calls plus clone size are reproduced from that table; the DNA served to infer D and trimming. The table includes under 450,000 clones, around 88% detected once. Looked up from germline, CDR1 is SGHNT and CDR2 is YYREEE (reference sequence). The CDR3 runs 16 residues. The V and J ends lost 0 bases and 0 bases respectively, with 11 bases between them. Seattle participants joined during active infection and were tracked over time.

The receptor was isolated from a woman in her sixties or seventies with COVID-19, enrolled during active disease. The chain couples TRBV5-4 to TRBJ2-3; D is unclear. Sequencing input: peripheral blood. This chain's CDR3 is CASSLGSSRSTDTQYF. CDR3 in DNA: TGTGCCAGCAGCTTGGGTTCTAGTAGAAGCACAGATACGCAGTATTTT. Variable domain in full (rest from reference TRBV5-4 and TRBJ2-3): ETGVTQSPTHLIKTRGQQVTLRCSSQSGHNTVSWYQQALGQGPQFIFQYYREEENGRGNFPPRFSGLQFPNYSSELNVNALELDDSALYLCASSLGSSRSTDTQYFGPGTRLTVL.